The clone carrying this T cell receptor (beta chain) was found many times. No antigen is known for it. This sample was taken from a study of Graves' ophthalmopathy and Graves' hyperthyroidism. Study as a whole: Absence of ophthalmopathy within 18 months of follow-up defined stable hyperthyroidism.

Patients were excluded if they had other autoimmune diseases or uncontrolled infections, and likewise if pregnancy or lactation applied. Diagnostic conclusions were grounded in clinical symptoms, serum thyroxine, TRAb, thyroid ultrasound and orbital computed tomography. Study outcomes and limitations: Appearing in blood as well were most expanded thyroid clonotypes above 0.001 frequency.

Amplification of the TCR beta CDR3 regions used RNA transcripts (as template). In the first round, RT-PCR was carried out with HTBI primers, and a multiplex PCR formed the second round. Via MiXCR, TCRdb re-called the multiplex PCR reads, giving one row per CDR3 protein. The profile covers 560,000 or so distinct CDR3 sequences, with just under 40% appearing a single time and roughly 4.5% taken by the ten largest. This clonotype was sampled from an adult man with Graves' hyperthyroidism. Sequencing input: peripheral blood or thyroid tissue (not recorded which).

Here the CDR3 DNA reads TGTGCCAGCAGTCCTGCCGCGGAGCCCCAGCATTTT. Residues: CASSPAAEPQHF. The V gene is TRBV7-2, the J gene TRBJ1-5, with no clear D. CDR3 size: 12 residues. In germline, CDR1 is SGHTA, CDR2 FQGNSA. Trimming stripped 6 bases from V and 8 bases from J, with 11 bases between.